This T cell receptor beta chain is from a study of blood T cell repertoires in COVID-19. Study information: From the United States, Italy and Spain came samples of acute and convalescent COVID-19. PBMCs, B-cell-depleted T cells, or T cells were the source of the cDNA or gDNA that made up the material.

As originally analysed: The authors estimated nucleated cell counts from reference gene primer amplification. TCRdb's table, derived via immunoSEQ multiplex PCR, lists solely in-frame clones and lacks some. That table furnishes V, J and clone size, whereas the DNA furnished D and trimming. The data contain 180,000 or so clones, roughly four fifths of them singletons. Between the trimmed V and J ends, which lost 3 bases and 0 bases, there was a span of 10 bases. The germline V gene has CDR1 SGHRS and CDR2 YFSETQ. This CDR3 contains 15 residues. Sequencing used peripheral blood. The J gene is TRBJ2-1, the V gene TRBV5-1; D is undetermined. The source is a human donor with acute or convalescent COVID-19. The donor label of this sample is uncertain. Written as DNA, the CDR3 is TGCGCCAGCAGCTACGGGTGGAGCTCCTACAATGAGCAGTTCTTC. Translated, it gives CASSYGWSSYNEQFF.